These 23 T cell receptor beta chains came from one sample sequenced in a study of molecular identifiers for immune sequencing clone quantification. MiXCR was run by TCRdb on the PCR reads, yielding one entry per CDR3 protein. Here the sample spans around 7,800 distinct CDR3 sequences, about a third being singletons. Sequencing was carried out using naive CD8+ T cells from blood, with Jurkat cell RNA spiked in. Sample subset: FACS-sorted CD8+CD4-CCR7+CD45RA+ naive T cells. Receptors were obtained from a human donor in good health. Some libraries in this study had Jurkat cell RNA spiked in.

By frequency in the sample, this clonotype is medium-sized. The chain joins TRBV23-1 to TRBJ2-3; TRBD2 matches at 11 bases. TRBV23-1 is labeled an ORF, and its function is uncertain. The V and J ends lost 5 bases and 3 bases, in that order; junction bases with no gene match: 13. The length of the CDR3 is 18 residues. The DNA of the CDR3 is TGCGCCAGCAGTAAAGTAGCGGGAGGGCCATGGTATACAGATACGCAGTATTTT. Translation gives CASSKVAGGPWYTDTQYF.

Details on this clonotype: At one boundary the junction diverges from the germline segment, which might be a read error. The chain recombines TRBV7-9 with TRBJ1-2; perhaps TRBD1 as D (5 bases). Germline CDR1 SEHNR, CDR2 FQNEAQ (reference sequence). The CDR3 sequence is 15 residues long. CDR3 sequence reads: CASSLEGPLLGGCTF. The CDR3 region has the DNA TGTGCCAGCAGCTTAGAGGGGCCCCTTTTGGGCGGCTGCACCTTC.

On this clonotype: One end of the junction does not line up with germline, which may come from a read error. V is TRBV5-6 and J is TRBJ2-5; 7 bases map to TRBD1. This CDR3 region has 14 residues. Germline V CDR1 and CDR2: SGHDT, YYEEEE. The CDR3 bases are TGTGCCGGCAGCTGGGACAGTCAACAAGAGACCCAGTACTTC. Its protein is CAGSWDSQQETQYF.

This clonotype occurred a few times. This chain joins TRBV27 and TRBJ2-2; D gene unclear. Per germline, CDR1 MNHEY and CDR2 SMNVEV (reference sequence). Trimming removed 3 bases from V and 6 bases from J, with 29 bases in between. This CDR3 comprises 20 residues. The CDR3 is CASSFQGPRDVADGAGELFF. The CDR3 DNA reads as TGTGCCAGCAGTTTTCAAGGGCCCCGTGACGTAGCAGATGGGGCCGGGGAGCTGTTTTTT.

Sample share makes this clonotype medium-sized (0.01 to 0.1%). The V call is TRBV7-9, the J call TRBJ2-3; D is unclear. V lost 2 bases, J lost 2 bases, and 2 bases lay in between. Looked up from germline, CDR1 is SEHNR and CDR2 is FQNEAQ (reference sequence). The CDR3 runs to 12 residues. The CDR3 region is CASSLLTDTQYF. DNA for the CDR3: TGTGCCAGCAGCTTACTCACAGATACGCAGTATTTT. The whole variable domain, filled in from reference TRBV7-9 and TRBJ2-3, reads DTGVSQNPRHKITKRGQNVTFRCDPISEHNRLYWYRQTLGQGPEFLTYFQNEAQLEKSRLLSDRFSAERPKGSFSTLEIQRTEQGDSAMYLCASSLLTDTQYFGPGTRLTVL.

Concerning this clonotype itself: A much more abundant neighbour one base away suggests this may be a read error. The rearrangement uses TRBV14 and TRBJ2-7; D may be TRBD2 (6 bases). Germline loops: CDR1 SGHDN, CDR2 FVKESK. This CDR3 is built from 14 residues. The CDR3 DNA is TGTGCCGGCAGCCGGGACTCAAGCTGGTACGAGCAGTACTTC. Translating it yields CAGSRDSSWYEQYF.

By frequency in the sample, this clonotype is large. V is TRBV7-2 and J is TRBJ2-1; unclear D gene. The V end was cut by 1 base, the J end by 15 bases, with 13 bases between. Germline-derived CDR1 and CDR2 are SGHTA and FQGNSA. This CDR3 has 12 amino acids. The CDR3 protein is CASSLVSSLSFF. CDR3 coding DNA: TGTGCCAGCAGCTTAGTTTCTAGTCTTTCGTTCTTC.

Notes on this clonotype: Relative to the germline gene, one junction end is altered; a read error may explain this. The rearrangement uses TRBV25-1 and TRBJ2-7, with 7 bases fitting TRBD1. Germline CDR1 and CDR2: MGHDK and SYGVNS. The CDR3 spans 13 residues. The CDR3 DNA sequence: TGTGCCAGCAGCCCGGGACAGAGAGACGAGCAGATCTTC. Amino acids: CASSPGQRDEQIF.

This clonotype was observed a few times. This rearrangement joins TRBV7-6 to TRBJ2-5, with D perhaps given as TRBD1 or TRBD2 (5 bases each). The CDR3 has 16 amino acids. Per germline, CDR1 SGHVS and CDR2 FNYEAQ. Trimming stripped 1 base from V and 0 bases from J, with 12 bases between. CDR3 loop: CASSLGEGPYQETQYF. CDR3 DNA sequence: TGTGCCAGCAGCTTAGGTGAGGGGCCCTACCAAGAGACCCAGTACTTC.

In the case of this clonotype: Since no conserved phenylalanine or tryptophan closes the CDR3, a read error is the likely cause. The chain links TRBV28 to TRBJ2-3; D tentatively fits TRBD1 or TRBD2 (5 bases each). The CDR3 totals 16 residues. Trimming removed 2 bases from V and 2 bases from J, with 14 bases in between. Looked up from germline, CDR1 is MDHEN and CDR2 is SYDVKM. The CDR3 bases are TGTGCCAGCAGTTTAGGGTCGTTGGGGACCACAGATACGCAGTATCTT. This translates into CASSLGSLGTTDTQYL.

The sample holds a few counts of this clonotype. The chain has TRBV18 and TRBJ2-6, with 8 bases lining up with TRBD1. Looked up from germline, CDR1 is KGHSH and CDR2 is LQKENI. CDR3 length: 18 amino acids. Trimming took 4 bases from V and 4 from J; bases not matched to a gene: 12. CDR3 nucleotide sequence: TGTGCCAGCTCACATCCGGGACAGGTTGGATACGGGGCCAACGTCCTGACTTTC. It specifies CASSHPGQVGYGANVLTF. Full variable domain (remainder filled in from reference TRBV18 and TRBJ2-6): NAGVMQNPRHLVRRRGQEARLRCSPMKGHSHVYWYRQLPEEGLKFMVYLQKENIIDESGMPKERFSAEFPKEGPSILRIQQVVRGDSAAYFCASSHPGQVGYGANVLTFGAGSRLTVL.

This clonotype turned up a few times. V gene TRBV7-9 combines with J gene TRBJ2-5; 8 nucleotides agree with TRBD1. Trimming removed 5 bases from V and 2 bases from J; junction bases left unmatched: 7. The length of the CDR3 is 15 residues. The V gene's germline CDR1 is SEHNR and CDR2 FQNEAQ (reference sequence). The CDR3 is CASSRRDRQQETQYF. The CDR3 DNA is TGTGCCAGCAGCCGCCGGGACAGGCAACAAGAGACCCAGTACTTC.

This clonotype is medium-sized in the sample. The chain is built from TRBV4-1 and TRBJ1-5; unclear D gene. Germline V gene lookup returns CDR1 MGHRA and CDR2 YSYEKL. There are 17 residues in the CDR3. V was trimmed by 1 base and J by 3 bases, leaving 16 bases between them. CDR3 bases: TGCGCCAGCAGCCAAGGGGTCCCTGGCGGGGACAATCAGCCCCAGCATTTT. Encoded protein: CASSQGVPGGDNQPQHF.

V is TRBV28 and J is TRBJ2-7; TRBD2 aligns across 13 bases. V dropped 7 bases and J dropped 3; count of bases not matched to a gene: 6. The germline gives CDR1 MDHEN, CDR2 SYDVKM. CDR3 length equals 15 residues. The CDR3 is CASTRGLAGVYEQYF. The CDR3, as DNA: TGTGCCAGCACTCGCGGACTAGCGGGAGTCTACGAGCAGTACTTC.

CDR3 sequence (DNA): TGTGCCACCAGCCCTGCTAGCGGGAAATACGAGCAGTACTTC. It translates to CATSPASGKYEQYF. J is TRBJ2-7 and V is TRBV15; 9 bases map to TRBD2. Germline values: CDR1 LNHNV, CDR2 YYDKDF (reference sequence). V gave up 5 bases and J gave up 4 bases; unmatched junction bases: 6. This CDR3 region has 14 residues.

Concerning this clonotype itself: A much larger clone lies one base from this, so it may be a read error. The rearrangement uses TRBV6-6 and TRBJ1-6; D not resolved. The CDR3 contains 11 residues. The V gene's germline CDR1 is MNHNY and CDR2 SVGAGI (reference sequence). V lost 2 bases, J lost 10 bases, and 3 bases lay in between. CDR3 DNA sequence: TGTGCCAGCAGTTACAAATCACCCCTCCACTTT. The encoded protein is CASSYKSPLHF.

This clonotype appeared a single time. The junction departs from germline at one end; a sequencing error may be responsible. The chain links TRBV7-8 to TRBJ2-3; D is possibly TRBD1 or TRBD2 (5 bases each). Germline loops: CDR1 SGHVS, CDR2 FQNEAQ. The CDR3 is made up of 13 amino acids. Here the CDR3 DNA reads TGTGCCAGCAGCTCAATCGGGGCAGATACGCTGAATTTT. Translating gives CASSSIGADTLNF.

CDR3 DNA sequence: TGTGCCAGCAGTTTACCCGGGGGAGGGGGCGGGACAGATACGCAGTATTTT. It codes for CASSLPGGGGGTDTQYF. J is TRBJ2-3 and V is TRBV27; D is possibly TRBD1 or TRBD2 (7 bases each). The CDR3 consists of 17 residues. CDR1 and CDR2 from the germline V gene are MNHEY and SMNVEV (reference sequence). V lost 2 bases and J lost 3, with 18 bases in between.

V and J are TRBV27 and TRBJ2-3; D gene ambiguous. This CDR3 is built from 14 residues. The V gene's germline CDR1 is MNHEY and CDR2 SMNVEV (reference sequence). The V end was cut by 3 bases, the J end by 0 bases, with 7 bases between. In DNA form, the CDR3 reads TGTGCCAGCAGTTTGATCGGTAGCACAGATACGCAGTATTTT. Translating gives CASSLIGSTDTQYF.

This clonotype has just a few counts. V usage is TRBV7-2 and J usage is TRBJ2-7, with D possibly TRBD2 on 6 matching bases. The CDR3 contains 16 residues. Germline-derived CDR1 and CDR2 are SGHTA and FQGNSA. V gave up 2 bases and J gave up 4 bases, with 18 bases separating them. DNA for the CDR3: TGTGCCAGCAGCTTATCTCGGTCGGGAGTTAGGTACGAGCAGTACTTC. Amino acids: CASSLSRSGVRYEQYF.

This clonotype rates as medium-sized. CDR3 sequence (DNA): TGTGCCAGCAGCTTACCTGGACAGGCCCGACTAGCCCATGAGCAGTTCTTC. This sequence encodes CASSLPGQARLAHEQFF. The gene calls are TRBV7-9 and TRBJ2-1, with D possibly being TRBD1 or TRBD2 (7 bases each). Germline values: CDR1 SEHNR, CDR2 FQNEAQ (reference sequence). V gave up 2 bases and J gave up 8 bases, with 22 bases separating them. The CDR3 is made up of 17 amino acids.

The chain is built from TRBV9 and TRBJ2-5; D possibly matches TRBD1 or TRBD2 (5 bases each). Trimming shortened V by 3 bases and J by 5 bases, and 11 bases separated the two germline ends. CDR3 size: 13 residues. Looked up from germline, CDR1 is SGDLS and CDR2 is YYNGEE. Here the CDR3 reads CASSGPGRETQYF. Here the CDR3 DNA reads TGTGCCAGCAGCGGGCCGGGGCGCGAGACCCAGTACTTC.

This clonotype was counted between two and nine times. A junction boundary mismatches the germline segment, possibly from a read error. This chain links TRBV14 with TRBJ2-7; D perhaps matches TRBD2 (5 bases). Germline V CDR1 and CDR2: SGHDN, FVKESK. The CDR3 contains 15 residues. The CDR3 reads CASSQAGVYSYEQYF. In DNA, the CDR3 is TGTGCCAGCAGTCAAGCCGGGGTTTACTCCTACGAGCAGTACTTC.